This entry lists 2 T cell receptor beta chains sequenced from one sample in a study of tumor-infiltrating lymphocytes in localized non-small cell lung cancer. Measured with immunoSEQ multiplex PCR; TCRdb has only the in-frame clones, and not every one. Among about 23,000 clones, less than 70% were seen once, and the ten largest hold roughly 15%. Sequenced material: lung tumor tissue. The source of these receptors is a human donor with non-small cell lung cancer.

This clone was counted only a few times. J is TRBJ1-3 and V is TRBV7-2; D gene unclear. This CDR3 is built from 15 residues. Deletions cut 4 bases from V and 0 bases from J, with 10 bases between. Germline CDR1 is SGHTA and CDR2 is FQGNSA. The CDR3, as DNA: TGTGCCAGCAGCTCTGGACTGAACTCTGGAAACACCATATATTTT. It specifies CASSSGLNSGNTIYF.

J is TRBJ2-7 and V is TRBV18; TRBD1 agrees at 9 bases. CDR1 and CDR2 (germline): KGHSH, LQKENI. V was clipped by 4 bases and J by 1 base; unmatched bases: 5. CDR3 size: 15 residues. CDR3 protein: CASSLSGQGSYEQYF. CDR3 bases: TGTGCCAGCTCACTTTCAGGACAGGGGTCCTACGAGCAGTACTTC.